The entry below describes one T cell receptor (beta chain). The record originates from a study of blood T cell repertoires in COVID-19. About the study: Some COVID-19 samples were acute and others convalescent; all came from the United States, Italy and Spain. Sources were T cells, B-cell-depleted T cells, or PBMCs; the material itself was cDNA or gDNA.

Germline V gene sequence: CDR1 LNHDA, CDR2 SQIVND (reference sequence). J lost 8 bases, V lost 2 bases, and 9 bases had no gene match. This CDR3 is 15 amino acids long. Sequencing used immunoSEQ multiplex PCR; TCRdb keeps in-frame clones, though not all of them. This sample has 210,000 or so clones, with around 80% found just once. The rearrangement links TRBV19 to TRBJ1-2, with TRBD1 matching 9 bases. Sequenced input: peripheral blood. The TCR comes from a woman older than 75 with active or convalescent COVID-19. The CDR3 here is CASSIQTGGEKGYTF. CDR3 nucleotides: TGTGCCAGTAGTATACAAACAGGGGGCGAGAAAGGCTACACCTTC.